This T cell receptor beta chain emerged from a study of blood T cell repertoires in COVID-19 (dated by TCRdb to between 2020 and 2021). Looking at the study overall: Samples from collaborators originated in the United States, Italy and Spain and spanned both the acute and convalescent phases of COVID-19. The material from the prospective study consisted of cDNA or gDNA derived from T cells, B-cell-depleted T cells, or PBMCs. Subjects who had been exposed to COVID-19, were actively infected with it, or had recovered from it provided the deeply sampled blood TCRbeta repertoires that made up the dataset. The repertoires were made available in a free public database intended to serve as a resource for research on the immune response to SARS-CoV-2. Samples came from the ongoing ImmuneRACE study (first 160 participants) plus 1,254 subjects from 6 global collaborators. Nearly every sample came with metadata listing a de-identified subject ID, COVID-19 status, age in years and sex. Where available, HLA class I and class II types were obtained from metadata supplied by the sample provider rather than from assay-based typing. Results the study describes overall, beyond this receptor: Clinical and demographic metadata were provided uncurated, with the amount varying by source and participant.

TCRbeta CDR3 regions were amplified from genomic DNA by means of the immunoSEQ Assay, a bias-controlled multiplex PCR. Per the original workflow: Within the assay, amplification of reference gene primers was used to estimate how many nucleated cells each sample contained. Sequence reads were collapsed and filtered to measure the absolute abundance of every unique TCRbeta CDR3 rearrangement. For each sample, productive Simpson clonality was calculated as the square root of Simpson's diversity index across productive rearrangements. Sourced from immuneACCESS, this table was stored by TCRdb with only in-frame sequences that have V and J called. A share of the clones is absent; for the studies checked, an unresolved V gene accounts for under half, and the remainder has no known explanation. That table gives V, J and clone size, and the DNA gave D and trimming. Recorded for this sample are roughly 150,000 clones; about four fifths of them occurred a single time. The ten largest clones capture under 0.75% of the sample.

Collaborating institutions collected whole blood in K2EDTA tubes following their own protocols. For TCRbeta analysis, collaborator samples were shipped as frozen whole blood, as isolated PBMCs, or as DNA extracted from either sample type. The CDR3 runs 11 residues from the cysteine to the phenylalanine. The entry retains the CDR3 DNA only, 33 bases that are in frame from base 1. CDR1 and CDR2, per the germline V gene, are SGHTA and FQGNSA. V is reduced by 8 bases and J by 11 bases, leaving a spacing of 15 bases between them. Details on this clone: Its target antigen remains unknown. One base away there is no much larger clone; base qualities are not given.

The source of this sequence is a man aged 55 to 70 with acute or convalescent COVID-19. The specimen was peripheral blood. Here the chain combines TRBV7-2 and TRBJ1-1; 5 matching bases give a weak D call of TRBD1. The DNA is as follows: TGTGCCAGCCGGAATGGGGGAGGCGCTTTCTTT. Translated, this is CASRNGGGAFF.